The 11 T cell receptor beta chains reported below all come from one sample, sequenced in a study of blood T cell repertoires in COVID-19. Measured with immunoSEQ multiplex PCR; TCRdb has only the in-frame clones, and not every one. The repertoire holds 140,000 to 150,000 clones, with over 75% as singletons. Sample: peripheral blood. The source is a woman aged 50 to 60 with acute or convalescent COVID-19.

The rearrangement uses TRBV5-4 and TRBJ2-7; 11 nucleotides match TRBD1. The CDR3 extends over 14 amino acids. The V segment lost 5 bases and the J segment 5 bases; nucleotides outside the gene matches: 6. Germline values: CDR1 SGHNT, CDR2 YYREEE (reference sequence). The DNA of the CDR3 is TGTGCCAGCAGTTCGGACAGGGGGCCCAACGAGCAGTACTTC. Protein product: CASSSDRGPNEQYF.

This clone showed up just once. Within the sample, other DNA sequences also encode this same CDR3. V gene TRBV11-2 combines with J gene TRBJ2-3; 7 bases map to TRBD1. V lost 5 bases, J lost 1 base, and 6 bases stayed unmatched. Germline CDR1 and CDR2: SGHAT and FQNNGV. The CDR3 length is 15 residues. CDR3 sequence: CASSRPGTGTDTQYF. CDR3 DNA: TGTGCCAGCAGCCGACCTGGGACAGGCACAGATACGCAGTATTTT.

A single count supports this clone. V usage is TRBV7-9 and J usage is TRBJ2-5; tentatively, D is TRBD1 (6 bases). V dropped 4 bases and J dropped 5 bases, with 20 bases sitting between them. The CDR3 sequence is 16 residues long. The germline gives CDR1 SEHNR, CDR2 FQNEAQ (reference sequence). The CDR3 DNA is TGTGCCAGCAGCTCCCCACGTTTTCAGGGGCGGGAGACCCAGTACTTC. As protein: CASSSPRFQGRETQYF. The whole variable domain, remainder taken from reference TRBV7-9 and TRBJ2-5, is DTGVSQNPRHKITKRGQNVTFRCDPISEHNRLYWYRQTLGQGPEFLTYFQNEAQLEKSRLLSDRFSAERPKGSFSTLEIQRTEQGDSAMYLCASSSPRFQGRETQYFGPGTRLLVL.

The V gene is TRBV19, the J gene TRBJ1-4; 7 bases agree with TRBD1. Trimming removed 3 bases from V and 0 bases from J; junction bases left unmatched: 4. CDR3 length equals 16 residues. Germline-derived CDR1 and CDR2 are LNHDA and SQIVND (reference sequence). The CDR3 DNA reads as TGTGCCAGTAGTATTCGACAGGGTGCAACTAATGAAAAACTGTTTTTT. Translated, it gives CASSIRQGATNEKLFF.

The chain links TRBV3-1 (or the pseudogene TRBV3-2) to TRBJ1-1, with no clear D. The CDR3 runs to 15 residues. V was trimmed by 1 base and J by 3 bases, leaving 12 bases between them. The germline CDR1 and CDR2 sequences are LGHDT and YNNKEL (reference sequence). This CDR3 reads CASSQAELRHTEAFF. The CDR3 DNA sequence: TGTGCCAGCAGCCAAGCGGAGTTGAGACACACTGAAGCTTTCTTT.

As to this clone: This same CDR3 is encoded by further DNA sequences in the sample. V gene TRBV6-5 combines with J gene TRBJ2-3; the D gene is possibly TRBD2 (6 bases). This CDR3 has 14 residues. V lost 0 bases, J lost 3 bases, and 7 bases lay in between. Germline assignment: CDR1 MNHEY and CDR2 SVGAGI. The CDR3 is CASSYSGGTDTQYF. CDR3 nucleotides: TGTGCCAGCAGTTACTCGGGGGGTACAGATACGCAGTATTTT.

The chain combines TRBV28 with TRBJ1-2, with 8 bases matching TRBD1. CDR1 MDHEN and CDR2 SYDVKM come from the germline V gene. The V and J ends lost 6 bases and 3 bases, in that order; junction bases with no gene match: 12. The CDR3 loop spans 16 amino acids. CDR3 sequence reads: CASRTASGQADYGYTF. CDR3 DNA sequence: TGTGCCAGCAGGACAGCGTCGGGACAGGCAGACTATGGCTACACCTTC.

For this clone: A junction boundary mismatches the germline segment, possibly from a read error. This chain links TRBV2 with TRBJ2-1, with 11 bases identical to TRBD1. Germline V gene lookup returns CDR1 SNHLY and CDR2 FYNNEI. The CDR3 runs 14 residues. Here the CDR3 DNA reads TGTGCCAGCAGTCGGGTGGACAGGGGGCCCCCCAGTATCTTC. Its protein is CASSRVDRGPPSIF.

The chain links TRBV10-1 to TRBJ2-7; possibly TRBD1 for D (6 bases). Germline values: CDR1 WNHNN, CDR2 SYGVQD (reference sequence). Deletions cut 2 bases from V and 0 bases from J, with 11 bases between. This CDR3 comprises 15 residues. Here the CDR3 DNA reads TGCGCCAGCAGTGAGAGGGTCAGGGGCTCCTACGAGCAGTACTTC. This encodes CASSERVRGSYEQYF.

V usage is TRBV7-9 and J usage is TRBJ2-7, with D unclear. CDR3 size: 14 residues. Germline CDR1 and CDR2: SEHNR and FQNEAQ (reference sequence). V lost 1 base and J 3 bases, leaving 10 bases between the germline ends. DNA for the CDR3: TGTGCCAGCAGCTTAGATGGTGGCAACTACGAGCAGTACTTC. Amino acids: CASSLDGGNYEQYF. The full variable domain, its missing parts supplied by reference TRBV7-9 and TRBJ2-7, is DTGVSQNPRHKITKRGQNVTFRCDPISEHNRLYWYRQTLGQGPEFLTYFQNEAQLEKSRLLSDRFSAERPKGSFSTLEIQRTEQGDSAMYLCASSLDGGNYEQYFGPGTRLTVT.

J is TRBJ2-5 and V is TRBV7-3; 11 bases map to TRBD2. Germline CDR1 is SGHTA and CDR2 is FQGTGA. V gave up 5 bases and J gave up 9 bases; unmatched junction bases: 14. The CDR3 totals 16 residues. CDR3 nucleotide sequence: TGTGCCAGCAGCCCCACCGGGACTAGCGGCCGGGGGGCCCAGTACTTC. Translated: CASSPTGTSGRGAQYF.